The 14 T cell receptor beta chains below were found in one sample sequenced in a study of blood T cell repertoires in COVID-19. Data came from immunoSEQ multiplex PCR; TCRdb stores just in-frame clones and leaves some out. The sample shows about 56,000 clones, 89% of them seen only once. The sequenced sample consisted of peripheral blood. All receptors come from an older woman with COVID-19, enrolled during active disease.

CDR3 nucleotides: TGTGCCAGCAGTTTAGGTCAGGGGGCCGGTCAGCCCCAGCATTTT. It specifies CASSLGQGAGQPQHF. This sequence joins TRBV27 and TRBJ1-5; the match to TRBD1 covers 8 bases. The germline gives CDR1 MNHEY, CDR2 SMNVEV (reference sequence). V lost 2 bases and J lost 6; bases outside the gene matches: 6. The CDR3 is 15 residues long.

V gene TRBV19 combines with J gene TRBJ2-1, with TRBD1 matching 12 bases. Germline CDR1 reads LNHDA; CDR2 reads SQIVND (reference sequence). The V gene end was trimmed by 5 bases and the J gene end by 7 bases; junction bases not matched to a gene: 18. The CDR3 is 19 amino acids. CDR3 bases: TGTGCCAGTAGTCCGGGACAGGGGGCCCCCCTCGGCGGGAGAAATGAGCAGTTCTTC. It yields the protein CASSPGQGAPLGGRNEQFF.

CDR3 nucleotide sequence: TGTGCCAGCAGTTTTGGAACGGTCCTACGACAGAACATGAACACTGAAGCTTTCTTT. Its protein product is CASSFGTVLRQNMNTEAFF. The chain has TRBV6-2 or TRBV6-3 and TRBJ1-1; D may be TRBD1 (5 bases). V gave up 4 bases and J gave up 0 bases, with 24 bases separating them. This CDR3 comprises 19 residues. From germline, CDR1 is MNHEY and CDR2 SVGEGT.

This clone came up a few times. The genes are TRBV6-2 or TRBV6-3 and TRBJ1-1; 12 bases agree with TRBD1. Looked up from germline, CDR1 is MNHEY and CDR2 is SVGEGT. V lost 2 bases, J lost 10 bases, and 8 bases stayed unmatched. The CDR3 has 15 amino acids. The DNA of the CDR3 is TGTGCCAGCAGTTACCCGGGACAGGGGGCAGATCGAGCTTTCTTT. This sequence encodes CASSYPGQGADRAFF.

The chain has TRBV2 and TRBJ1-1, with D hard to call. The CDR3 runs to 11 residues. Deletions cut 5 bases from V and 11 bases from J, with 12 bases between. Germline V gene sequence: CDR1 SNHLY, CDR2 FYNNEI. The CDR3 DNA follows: TGTGCCAGCAGTTACCCAGGTGAGGCTTTCTTT. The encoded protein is CASSYPGEAFF.

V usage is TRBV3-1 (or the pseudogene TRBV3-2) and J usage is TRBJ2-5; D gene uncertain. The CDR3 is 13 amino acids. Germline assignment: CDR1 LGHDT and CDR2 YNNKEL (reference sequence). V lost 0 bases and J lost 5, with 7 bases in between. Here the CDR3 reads CASSQDSGETQYF. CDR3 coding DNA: TGTGCCAGCAGCCAAGATTCTGGCGAGACCCAGTACTTC.

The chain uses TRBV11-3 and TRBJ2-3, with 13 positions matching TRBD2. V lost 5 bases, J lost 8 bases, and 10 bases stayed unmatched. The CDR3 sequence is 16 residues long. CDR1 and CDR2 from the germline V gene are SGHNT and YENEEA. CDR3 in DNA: TGTGCCAGCAGCCCCCCCGGACTAGCGGGAGAAGGTACGCAGTATTTT. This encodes CASSPPGLAGEGTQYF.

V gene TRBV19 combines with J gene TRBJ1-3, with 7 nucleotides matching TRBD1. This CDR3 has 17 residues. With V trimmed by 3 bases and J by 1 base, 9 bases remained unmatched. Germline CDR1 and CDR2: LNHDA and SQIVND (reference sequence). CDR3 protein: CASSIRQGRTSGNTIYF. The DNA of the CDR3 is TGTGCCAGTAGTATTCGACAGGGCAGGACGTCTGGAAACACCATATATTTT.

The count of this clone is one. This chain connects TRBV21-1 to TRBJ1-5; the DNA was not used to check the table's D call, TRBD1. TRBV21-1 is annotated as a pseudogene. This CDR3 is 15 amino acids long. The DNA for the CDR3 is TGTGCCAGCAGCAACTTGGACAGGAAAAGTCAGCCCCAGCATTTT. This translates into CASSNLDRKSQPQHF.

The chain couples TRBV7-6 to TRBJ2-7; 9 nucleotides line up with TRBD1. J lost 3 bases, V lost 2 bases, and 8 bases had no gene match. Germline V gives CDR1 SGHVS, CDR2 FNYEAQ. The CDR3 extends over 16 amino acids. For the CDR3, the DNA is TGTGCCAGCAGCTTACAAGGGGGACAGGGAATCTACGAGCAGTACTTC. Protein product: CASSLQGGQGIYEQYF.

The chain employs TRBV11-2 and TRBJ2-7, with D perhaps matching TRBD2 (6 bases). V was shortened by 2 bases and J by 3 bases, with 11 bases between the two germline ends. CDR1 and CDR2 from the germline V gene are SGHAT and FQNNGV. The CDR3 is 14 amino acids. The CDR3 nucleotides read TGTGCCAGCAGCTTAACTTCCGGGGGCTACGAGCAGTACTTC. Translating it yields CASSLTSGGYEQYF.

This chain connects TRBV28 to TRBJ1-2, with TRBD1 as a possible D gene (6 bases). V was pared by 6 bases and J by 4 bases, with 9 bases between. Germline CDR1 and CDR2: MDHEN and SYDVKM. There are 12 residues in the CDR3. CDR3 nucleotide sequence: TGTGCCAGCAGCAGGGGAAGCTATGGCTACACCTTC. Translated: CASSRGSYGYTF.

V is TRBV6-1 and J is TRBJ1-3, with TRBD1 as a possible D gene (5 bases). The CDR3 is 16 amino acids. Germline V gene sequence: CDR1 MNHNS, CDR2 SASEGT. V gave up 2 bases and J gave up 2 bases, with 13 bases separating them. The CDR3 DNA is TGTGCCAGCAGTGAATACCTGGGGCAGGCTGGAAACACCATATATTTT. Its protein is CASSEYLGQAGNTIYF.

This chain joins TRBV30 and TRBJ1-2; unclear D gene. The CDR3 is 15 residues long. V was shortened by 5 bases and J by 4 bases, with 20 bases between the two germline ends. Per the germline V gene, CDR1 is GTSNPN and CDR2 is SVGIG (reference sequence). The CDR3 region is CAWGSKGLAFYGYTF. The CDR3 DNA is TGTGCCTGGGGTTCGAAAGGGCTAGCTTTCTATGGCTACACCTTC.